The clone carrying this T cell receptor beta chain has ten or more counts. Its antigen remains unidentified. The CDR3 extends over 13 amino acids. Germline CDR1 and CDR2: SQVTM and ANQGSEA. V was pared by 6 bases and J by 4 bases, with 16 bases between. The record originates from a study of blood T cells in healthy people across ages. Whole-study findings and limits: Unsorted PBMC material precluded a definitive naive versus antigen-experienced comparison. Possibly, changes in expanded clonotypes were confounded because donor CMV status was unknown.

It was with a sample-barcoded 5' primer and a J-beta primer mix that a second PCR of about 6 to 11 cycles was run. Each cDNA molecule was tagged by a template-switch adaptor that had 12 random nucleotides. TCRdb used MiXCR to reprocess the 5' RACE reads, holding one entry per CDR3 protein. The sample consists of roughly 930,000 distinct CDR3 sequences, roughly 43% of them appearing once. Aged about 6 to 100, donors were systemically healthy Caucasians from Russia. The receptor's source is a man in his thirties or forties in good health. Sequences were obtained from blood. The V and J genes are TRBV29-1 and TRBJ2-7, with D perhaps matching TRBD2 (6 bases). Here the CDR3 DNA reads TGCAGCGTAACGGGACTGACTACTTACGAGCAGTACTTC. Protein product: CSVTGLTTYEQYF.